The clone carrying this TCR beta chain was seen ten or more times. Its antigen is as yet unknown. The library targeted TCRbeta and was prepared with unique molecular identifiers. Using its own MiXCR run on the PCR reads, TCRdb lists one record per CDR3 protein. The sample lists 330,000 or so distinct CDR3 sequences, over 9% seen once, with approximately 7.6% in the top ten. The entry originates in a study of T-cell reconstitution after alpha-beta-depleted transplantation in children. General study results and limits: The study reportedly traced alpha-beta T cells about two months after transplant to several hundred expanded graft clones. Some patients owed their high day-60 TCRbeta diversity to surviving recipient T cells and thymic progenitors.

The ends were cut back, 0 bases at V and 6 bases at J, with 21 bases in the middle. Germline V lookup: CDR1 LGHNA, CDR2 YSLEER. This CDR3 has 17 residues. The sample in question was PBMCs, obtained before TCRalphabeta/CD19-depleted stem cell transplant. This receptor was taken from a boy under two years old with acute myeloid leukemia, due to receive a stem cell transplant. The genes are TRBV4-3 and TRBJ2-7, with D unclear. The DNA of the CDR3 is TGCGCCAGCAGCCAAGACTCGGTTGCCCGGGCTACCGCCGAGCAGTACTTC. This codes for CASSQDSVARATAEQYF.